Shown below are 24 T cell receptor beta chains from a single sample sequenced in a study of cytomegalovirus exposure and HLA in healthy donors. Amplification used 60 Vbeta primers and 13 Jbeta primers. Profiling relied on immunoSEQ multiplex PCR, and the TCRdb table lists in-frame clones only, not all of them. The sample includes tens of thousands of clones, around 78% of them seen just once. Sequenced: PBMCs. The receptors were gathered from a female donor in good health and CMV-seronegative.

The V gene is TRBV6-1, the J gene TRBJ2-3; weak D call: TRBD2 (7 bases). Per the germline V gene, CDR1 is MNHNS and CDR2 is SASEGT. The length of the CDR3 is 14 residues. The V end lost 4 bases, the J end lost 2 bases, and 10 bases lay between the germline ends. The chain's CDR3 is CASSVGGATDTQYF. CDR3 bases: TGTGCCAGCAGTGTGGGGGGGGCCACAGATACGCAGTATTTT.

Here the CDR3 reads CASSDLSSSGGGEQYF. CDR3 coding DNA: TGTGCCAGCAGTGACCTATCCTCTAGCGGGGGAGGCGAGCAGTACTTC. V gene TRBV6-1 combines with J gene TRBJ2-7; TRBD2 agrees at 10 bases. CDR1 is MNHNS and CDR2 is SASEGT in the germline V gene. This CDR3 is 16 amino acids long. After removal of 3 bases from V and 6 bases from J, the junction contained 11 bases not matched to a gene.

This chain links TRBV4-1 with TRBJ1-4; D is uncertain. V lost 2 bases and J lost 10, with 8 bases in between. Germline V gene sequence: CDR1 MGHRA, CDR2 YSYEKL. The CDR3 consists of 12 residues. CDR3 DNA sequence: TGCGCCAGCAGCCAAATGGGAGGAAAACTGTTTTTT. It specifies CASSQMGGKLFF.

The chain recombines TRBV6-1 with TRBJ1-5; 7 bases map to TRBD1. The V gene's germline CDR1 is MNHNS and CDR2 SASEGT. CDR3 length: 15 residues. V trimming: 2 bases; J trimming: 1 base; junction bases outside the gene matches: 2. CDR3 sequence reads: CASSETDRSNQPQHF. In DNA, the CDR3 is TGTGCCAGCAGTGAAACGGACAGGAGCAATCAGCCCCAGCATTTT.

The rearrangement uses TRBV6-1 and TRBJ1-2; a weak D match, TRBD1 (5 bases). CDR1 and CDR2 from the germline V gene are MNHNS and SASEGT. The CDR3 has 15 amino acids. V was pared by 4 bases and J by 5 bases, with 17 bases between. The CDR3 DNA is TGTGCCAGCAGTGCCAGCGGGGGGGTCGCTTATGGCTACACCTTC. Its translation: CASSASGGVAYGYTF.

This chain uses TRBV29-1 with TRBJ1-2; D is ambiguous. Germline V gene lookup returns CDR1 SQVTM and CDR2 ANQGSEA. The CDR3 length is 13 residues. Trimming cost V 1 base and J 4 bases, with 10 bases left between them. Here the CDR3 DNA reads TGCAGCGTTGAAGTACAGCAAATCTATGGCTACACCTTC. It translates to CSVEVQQIYGYTF.

The J gene is TRBJ2-5, the V gene TRBV5-1; 9 bases are shared with TRBD1. CDR1 is SGHRS and CDR2 is YFSETQ in the germline V gene. Losses at the gene ends were 3 bases for V and 4 bases for J; bases not matched to a gene: 7. This CDR3 comprises 15 residues. The CDR3 loop reads CASSSGTGIGETQYF. CDR3 nucleotide sequence: TGCGCCAGCAGCTCCGGGACAGGGATTGGAGAGACCCAGTACTTC.

The rearrangement joins TRBV16 to TRBJ2-3; 8 bases match TRBD2. The CDR3 length is 15 residues. J was trimmed by 4 bases and V by 2 bases; bases with no gene match: 5. Germline V gene lookup returns CDR1 KGHSY and CDR2 FQNENV. This chain's CDR3 is CASSQRGGRPDTQYF. Written as DNA, the CDR3 is TGTGCCAGCAGCCAACGGGGCGGGAGGCCAGATACGCAGTATTTT.

The V call is TRBV7-2, the J call TRBJ2-7; 11 bases line up with TRBD1. Germline V gene sequence: CDR1 SGHTA, CDR2 FQGNSA. The CDR3 totals 14 residues. The V gene end was trimmed by 3 bases and the J gene end by 6 bases; junction bases not matched to a gene: 4. CDR3 protein: CASSLGQGVGEQYF. The CDR3 DNA reads TGTGCCAGCAGCTTGGGACAGGGGGTCGGCGAGCAGTACTTC.

This clone has more than one count but fewer than ten. V is TRBV19 and J is TRBJ2-3; TRBD2 is a possible D gene (5 bases). Germline V gene data show CDR1 as LNHDA and CDR2 as SQIVND (reference sequence). Trimming took off 8 bases at V and 0 bases at J, with 12 bases between the two ends. The length of the CDR3 is 14 residues. The CDR3 DNA reads TGTGCCAGTGGCTCTCGGACTAGCACAGATACGCAGTATTTT. Its protein product is CASGSRTSTDTQYF.

This clone was counted a single time. The rearrangement uses TRBV2 and TRBJ2-7; 7 bases align to TRBD2. The V gene's germline CDR1 is SNHLY and CDR2 FYNNEI. V was pared by 5 bases and J by 6 bases, with 4 bases of the junction left unmatched. This CDR3 spans 12 amino acids. For the CDR3, the DNA is TGTGCCAGCAGTTCGGGACTATGCGAGCAGTACTTC. It encodes CASSSGLCEQYF.

The chain couples TRBV27 to TRBJ2-1; 10 bases are a match to TRBD2. The CDR3 sequence is 17 residues long. The germline V gene encodes CDR1 MNHEY and CDR2 SMNVEV (reference sequence). V lost 4 bases, J lost 2 bases, and 8 bases stayed unmatched. This CDR3 reads CASSSLVAGGTYNEQFF. The CDR3 DNA is TGTGCCAGCAGTTCCCTCGTAGCGGGGGGTACCTACAATGAGCAGTTCTTC.

The chain recombines TRBV2 with TRBJ2-7; 12 positions agree with TRBD2. Trimming took 7 bases from V and 6 from J; bases not matched to a gene: 16. The CDR3 runs 17 residues. Germline lookup yields CDR1 SNHLY and CDR2 FYNNEI. The CDR3 coding sequence is TGTGCCAGCATTCCGGGACTAGCGGGCCGCTCAGGCGGCGAGCAGTACTTC. It yields the protein CASIPGLAGRSGGEQYF.

In this sample, this clone turned up a few times. The V gene is TRBV6-1, the J gene TRBJ1-2, with D tentatively TRBD1 (6 bases). The germline CDR1 and CDR2 sequences are MNHNS and SASEGT. The CDR3 has 14 amino acids. The V end lost 3 bases, the J end lost 4 bases, and 12 bases lay between the germline ends. CDR3 in amino acids: CASSDRGEPYGYTF. CDR3 in DNA: TGTGCCAGCAGTGACAGGGGCGAACCCTATGGCTACACCTTC.

This clone is a singleton in its sample. The V gene is TRBV27, the J gene TRBJ1-4; 8 nucleotides agree with TRBD1. The V gene's germline CDR1 is MNHEY and CDR2 SMNVEV (reference sequence). The CDR3 totals 15 residues. After removal of 4 bases from V and 7 bases from J, the junction contained 8 bases not matched to a gene. DNA of the CDR3: TGTGCCAGCAGTTCGGGACAGGCGGCGAGTGAAAAACTGTTTTTT. Translation: CASSSGQAASEKLFF.

This clone was observed once. The chain couples TRBV2 to TRBJ1-2, with D uncertain. V was clipped by 7 bases and J by 5 bases, with 17 bases between them. The CDR3 length is 14 residues. The germline V gene encodes CDR1 SNHLY and CDR2 FYNNEI. The CDR3 nucleotides read TGTGCCAGCATCCCAGTCGAGGCTGGGTATGGCTACACCTTC. It specifies CASIPVEAGYGYTF. The whole variable domain, filled in from reference TRBV2 and TRBJ1-2, reads EPEVTQTPSHQVTQMGQEVILRCVPISNHLYFYWYRQILGQKVEFLVSFYNNEISEKSEIFDDQFSVERPDGSNFTLKIRSTKLEDSAMYFCASIPVEAGYGYTFGSGTRLTVV.

This clone was seen a single time. The chain has TRBV7-3 and TRBJ2-7; maybe TRBD1 (6 bases). V lost 7 bases, J lost 0 bases, and 16 bases lay in between. CDR1 is SGHTA and CDR2 is FQGTGA in the germline V gene. The length of the CDR3 is 15 residues. DNA for the CDR3: TGTGCCAGCAACGATAATAGGACAGTCTCCTACGAGCAGTACTTC. The encoded protein is CASNDNRTVSYEQYF.

This rearrangement joins TRBV4-1 to TRBJ1-6, with unresolved D. Trimming removed 3 bases from V and 7 bases from J, with 16 bases in between. The germline V gene encodes CDR1 MGHRA and CDR2 YSYEKL. CDR3 length: 16 residues. CDR3 region: CASSQLARSGNSPLHF. The CDR3 bases are TGCGCCAGCAGCCAGCTCGCCAGGTCGGGGAATTCACCCCTCCACTTT.

This chain uses TRBV5-4 with TRBJ2-1; 7 bases fit TRBD2. Trimming at V came to 5 bases and at J to 2 bases, leaving 7 bases not matched to a gene. Germline V gene data show CDR1 as SGHNT and CDR2 as YYREEE (reference sequence). CDR3 length: 15 amino acids. CDR3 loop: CASRVSGETYNEQFF. The CDR3 nucleotides read TGTGCCAGCAGAGTGAGCGGGGAGACCTACAATGAGCAGTTCTTC.

The chain has TRBV27 and TRBJ2-7; maybe TRBD1 (6 bases). The CDR3 has 15 amino acids. CDR1 MNHEY and CDR2 SMNVEV come from the germline V gene (reference sequence). V lost 6 bases, J lost 4 bases, and 19 bases lay in between. CDR3 sequence: CASRGSGSGEYEQYF. As DNA, the CDR3 is TGTGCCAGCAGAGGGTCCGGGTCAGGGGAATACGAGCAGTACTTC.

The genes are TRBV27 and TRBJ1-5; possible D gene TRBD1, 6 bases. There are 14 residues in the CDR3. With 6 bases removed from V and 1 base from J, the gap between germline ends came to 10 bases. Germline CDR1 and CDR2: MNHEY and SMNVEV (reference sequence). The CDR3 protein is CASSRGRSNQPQHF. CDR3 coding DNA: TGTGCCAGCAGCAGGGGTCGGAGCAATCAGCCCCAGCATTTT.

The chain combines TRBV5-1 with TRBJ2-4; D perhaps matches TRBD1 (6 bases). The CDR3 is made up of 13 amino acids. The V gene lost 4 bases and the J gene lost 8 bases, with 13 bases spanning the gap. Germline lookup yields CDR1 SGHRS and CDR2 YFSETQ. The CDR3 bases are TGCGCCAGCAGCACTGGGACAACGGACATTCAGTACTTC. Protein: CASSTGTTDIQYF.

The J gene is TRBJ1-4, the V gene TRBV18, with 7 bases lining up with TRBD1. The ends lost 3 bases at V and 4 bases at J; junction bases unmatched: 8. Germline lookup yields CDR1 KGHSH and CDR2 LQKENI. The CDR3 runs to 16 residues. CDR3: CASSPLGQRINEKLFF. The CDR3 nucleotides are TGTGCCAGCTCACCCTTGGGACAGAGGATTAATGAAAAACTGTTTTTT.

The chain couples TRBV5-4 to TRBJ2-1; TRBD2 matches at 8 bases. Germline-derived CDR1 and CDR2 are SGHNT and YYREEE (reference sequence). The J segment lost 4 bases and the V segment lost 0 bases, leaving 3 bases of the junction unmatched. The CDR3 contains 15 residues. The CDR3: CASSLVQRGYNEQFF. Here the CDR3 DNA reads TGTGCCAGCAGCTTGGTCCAGCGGGGGTACAATGAGCAGTTCTTC.